The rows below give T cell receptor beta chains drawn from one sample of a study of PD-L1 blockade in urothelial cancer. Clones were read by immunoSEQ multiplex PCR, and TCRdb kept only the in-frame ones, dropping some. The data contain tens of thousands of clones, around 81% of them singletons. The starting material was PBMCs, obtained around atezolizumab (anti-PD-L1) treatment. These receptors were obtained from a man aged 70-80 years with urothelial cancer. Both conserved end residues are part of each CDR3. The D gene is left open where the match is weak. Expanded clones are given a class, and other clones once, few, many or no size at all.

size	D	V	J	DNA	CDR3
NA	NA	TRBV7-2	TRBJ2-1	TGTGCCAGCAGCTTAAACAGGGGAGGCAATGAGCAGTTCTTC	CASSLNRGGNEQFF
few	TRBD1	TRBV2	TRBJ2-7	TGTGCCAGCAGTGATCAGGGGGCTGGATACGAGCAGTACTTC	CASSDQGAGYEQYF
NA	TRBD1	TRBV19	TRBJ1-2	TGTGCCAGTAGCCAGACAGGGGAGAGTGGCTACACCTTC	CASSQTGESGYTF
NA	NA	TRBV28	TRBJ1-1	TGTGCCAGCAGGGACTCCTTGAACACTGAAGCTTTCTTT	CASRDSLNTEAFF
NA	TRBD2	TRBV11-1	TRBJ2-5	TGTGCCAGCAGCTTCGGGACTAGCGGGGCCCCCCGCAGAGAGACCCAGTACTTC	CASSFGTSGAPRRETQYF
NA	NA	TRBV4-2	TRBJ2-4	TGTGCCAGCAGCCAAGAAGGTTCGGGCATTCAGTACTTC	CASSQEGSGIQYF
NA	NA	TRBV19	TRBJ1-5	TGTGCCAGTCACCGGGACACCTTAAGCAATCAGCCCCAGCATTTT	CASHRDTLSNQPQHF
NA	NA	TRBV19	TRBJ1-1	TGTGCCAGTAGTCAAGAACAGGCCACTGAAGCTTTCTTT	CASSQEQATEAFF
NA	NA	TRBV6-6	TRBJ2-1	TGTGCCACCCATTTGGCTTCCTACAATGAGCAGTTCTTC	CATHLASYNEQFF
few	NA	TRBV7-2	TRBJ2-7	TGTGCCAGCAGCTTAACTACCGGATACGAGCAGTACTTC	CASSLTTGYEQYF
few	NA	TRBV6-4	TRBJ2-1	TGTGCCAGCAGTGTAAGCGGCACCTACAATGAGCAGTTCTTC	CASSVSGTYNEQFF
NA	NA	TRBV6-1	TRBJ2-2	TGTGCCAGCAGGCCACTACAGGGGAGGACCGGGGAGCTGTTTTTT	CASRPLQGRTGELFF
once	NA	TRBV5-1	TRBJ1-3	TGCGCCAGCAGCCTTACAGGGACCAGCTCTGGAAACACCATATATTTT	CASSLTGTSSGNTIYF
NA	TRBD1	TRBV5-6	TRBJ1-5	TGTGCCAGCAGCCGGGGGACAGGCCTTAGCAATCAGCCCCAGCATTTT	CASSRGTGLSNQPQHF
NA	TRBD1	TRBV11-3	TRBJ2-2	TGTGCCAGCAGCCTCCGGGACAGGGGGCGAAAGACCGGGGAGCTGTTTTTT	CASSLRDRGRKTGELFF
NA	NA	TRBV7-2	TRBJ1-3	TGTGCCAGCAGCTTAGTGGGCGGAGGGATCCACTCTGGAAACACCATATATTTT	CASSLVGGGIHSGNTIYF
NA	TRBD1	TRBV4-3	TRBJ2-1	TGCGCCAGCAGCCAATTTCGACAGGGCTACAATGAGCAGTTCTTC	CASSQFRQGYNEQFF
NA	NA	TRBV6-1	TRBJ1-2	TGTGCCAGCAGGGAGGGAGGGGACGGTGGCTACACCTTC	CASREGGDGGYTF
once	NA	TRBV2	TRBJ1-3	TGTGCCAGCGGGGTAGCAGGGATCTTCTCTGGAAACACCATATATTTT	CASGVAGIFSGNTIYF
NA	TRBD1	TRBV7-9	TRBJ1-2	TGTGCCAGCAGCCTAGCACAACAGGGGTTGAGAGGCTACACCTTC	CASSLAQQGLRGYTF
once	NA	TRBV6-1	TRBJ2-7	TGTGCCAGCAGTCTAGGGGAAAGCTCCTACGAGCAGTACTTC	CASSLGESSYEQYF
few	TRBD1	TRBV2	TRBJ2-7	TGTGCCAGCAGTGGACGACAGGGGGCGGGCGAGCAGTACTTC	CASSGRQGAGEQYF